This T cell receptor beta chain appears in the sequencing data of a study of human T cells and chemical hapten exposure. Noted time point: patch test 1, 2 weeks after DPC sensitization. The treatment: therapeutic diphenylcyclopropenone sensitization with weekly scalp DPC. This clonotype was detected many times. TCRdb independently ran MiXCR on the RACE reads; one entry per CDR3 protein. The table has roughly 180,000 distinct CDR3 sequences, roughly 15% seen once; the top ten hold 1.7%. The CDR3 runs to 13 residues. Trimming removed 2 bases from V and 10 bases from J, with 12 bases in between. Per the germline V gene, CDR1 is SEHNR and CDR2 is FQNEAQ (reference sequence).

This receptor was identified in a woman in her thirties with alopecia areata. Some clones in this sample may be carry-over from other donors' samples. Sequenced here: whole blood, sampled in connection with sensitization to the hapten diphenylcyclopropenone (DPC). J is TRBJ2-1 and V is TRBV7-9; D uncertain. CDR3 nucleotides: TGTGCCAGCAGCTTAATAACTGATAAAGAGCAGTTCTTC. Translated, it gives CASSLITDKEQFF.